The following is a T cell receptor beta chain sequence with its context. The data were taken from a study of shared clonotypes between healthy human individuals. Whole-study context: For every donor, three CD4 naive, three CD4 memory, two CD8 naive and one CD8 memory plates were used.

In replicate PCRs of sorted subsets, roughly 210 ng DNA, approximately 30,000 T cell genomes, was used. Libraries were prepared by immunoSEQ multiplex PCR; TCRdb keeps only in-frame clonotypes and omits some of them. The repertoire holds nearly 1 million clones, with around 80% as singletons. The V and J ends lost 1 base and 8 bases respectively, with 10 bases between them. CDR3 length: 14 amino acids. Germline values: CDR1 SGHRS, CDR2 YFSETQ. The sequenced sample was memory CD4+ T cells sorted from blood. Subset in this sample: CD45RA-negative fraction. V and J are TRBV5-1 and TRBJ1-6; D not certain. This receptor was taken from a man between 18 and 35 years old in good health. The CDR3, as DNA: TGCGCCAGCAGCTTGCCCCCAAGGGATTCACCCCTCCACTTT. Translating it yields CASSLPPRDSPLHF.